The rows below give T cell receptor beta chains drawn from one sample of a study of CD8+CD57+ T cells in acquired aplastic anemia. A single record per CDR3 protein comes from TCRdb applying MiXCR to the reads. The table has approximately 300,000 distinct CDR3 sequences, approximately 58% seen once. The sequenced sample consisted of sorted CD4+, CD8+, or CD8+CD57+ T cells (not recorded which) from PBMCs. The receptors stem from a human donor with aplastic anemia. CDR3s include the opening cysteine and the closing phenylalanine or tryptophan. A D gene is named only where the DNA matches it firmly. Some rows have no size entry. The others give once, few or many, or a class for an expanded clone.

cdr3_nt cdr3_aa v_call d_call j_call clone_size
TGTGCCAGCAGCGCCCGGACAGGCCAGATCTACGAGCAGTACTTC CASSARTGQIYEQYF TRBV7-8 TRBD1 TRBJ2-7 NA
TGTGCCAGCTCACCCCTACAGACAGGGGTGGGCGAGCAGTTCTTC CASSPLQTGVGEQFF TRBV18 TRBD1 TRBJ2-1 NA
TGTGCCAGCACGGCGGGAGGGTACAATGAGCAGTTCTTC CASTAGGYNEQFF TRBV7-3 TRBD2 TRBJ2-1 NA
TGTGCCAGCAACCCTCTTCCCTCCGGGGAGCTGTTTTTT CASNPLPSGELFF TRBV5-8 NA TRBJ2-2 NA
TGTGCCAGTAGCCATCGAACAGGGGGCCTGGGGTACAATGAGCAGTTCTTC CASSHRTGGLGYNEQFF TRBV7-9 TRBD1 TRBJ2-1 NA
TGTGCCAGCAGAATCGACAGATTGAACACTGAAGCTTTCTTT CASRIDRLNTEAFF TRBV7-9 NA TRBJ1-1 NA
TGCGCCAGCAGTCCCGGGGCAGGGTCAGAAAAACTGTTCTTT CASSPGAGSEKLFF TRBV10-1 NA TRBJ1-4 NA
TGTGCCAGCAGTCCAAGGGTCCTTAACACTGAAGCTTTCTTT CASSPRVLNTEAFF TRBV12-3/TRBV12-4 NA TRBJ1-1 NA
TGCAGTGCTACAGGGGTGGTGGAGACCCAGTACTTC CSATGVVETQYF TRBV20-1 NA TRBJ2-5 few
TGTGCCACCGAGCGGGGGGCCTACGAGCAGTACTTC CATERGAYEQYF TRBV10-3 TRBD2 TRBJ2-7 NA
TGTGCCAGCAGTTACTCTAACCCAGCCGCGGGAGCCTCTGAAGCTTTCTTT CASSYSNPAAGASEAFF TRBV6-5 NA TRBJ1-1 many
TGTGCCACCAGCAGAGCCTCCTCCTACGAGCAGTACTTC CATSRASSYEQYF TRBV15 NA TRBJ2-7 few
TGTGCCACCGGTGACCGGACTAGCGGGGATACAGATACGCAGTATTTT CATGDRTSGDTDTQYF TRBV24-1 TRBD2 TRBJ2-3 NA
TGTGCCAGCAGTTTAGGGAGACAGTACGAGCAGTACTTC CASSLGRQYEQYF TRBV12-3/TRBV12-4 NA TRBJ2-7 NA
TGCAGTGCTATACCGGGACTAGACAATGAGCAGTTCTTC CSAIPGLDNEQFF TRBV20-1 TRBD2 TRBJ2-1 NA
TGTGCCAGCAGCTTAGCGCTGGGGGGAGGCGGGACTGAAGCTTTCTTT CASSLALGGGGTEAFF TRBV7-2 NA TRBJ1-1 NA
TGTGCCAGCAGCCGATTCACCGGGACTAGCGGGAGGGCAAGGGAGCAGTACTTC CASSRFTGTSGRAREQYF TRBV14 TRBD2 TRBJ2-7 once
TGTGCCAGTACCACCGGTCGCACTGAAGCTTTCTTT CASTTGRTEAFF TRBV19 NA TRBJ1-1 many
TGTGCCAGCAGCTTCAGAGGCAGTCATAATGAAAAACTGTTTTTT CASSFRGSHNEKLFF TRBV7-2 NA TRBJ1-4 NA
TGTGCCAGCAGCCCCACAGGGGTAGCGCAGCCCCAGCATTTT CASSPTGVAQPQHF TRBV7-3 TRBD1 TRBJ1-5 NA
TGCAGTGCTAGAGATTTCCGGGGGGGGAACACCGGGGAGCTGTTTTTT CSARDFRGGNTGELFF TRBV20-1 TRBD2 TRBJ2-2 once
TGCAGTGCTAATTCCGGAGTGGGACACAGCACAGATACGCAGTATTTT CSANSGVGHSTDTQYF TRBV20-1 NA TRBJ2-3 many
TGTGCCAGCCTACCAGGGACAGGGGGCTACGAGCAGTACTTC CASLPGTGGYEQYF TRBV6-5 TRBD1 TRBJ2-7 NA
TGTGCCAGCCAAGACTTAGGGGCCTCCTATAATTCACCCCTCCACTTT CASQDLGASYNSPLHF TRBV19 NA TRBJ1-6 NA
TGTGCCAGCAGCTTAGAAGCAGGGTCTGAAAAACTGTTTTTT CASSLEAGSEKLFF TRBV7-7 NA TRBJ1-4 few
TGTGCCAGCAGCCCTGGGACGCCGACAGATACGCAGTATTTT CASSPGTPTDTQYF TRBV7-3 NA TRBJ2-3 NA
TGTGCCAGCAGTGAGGATGCAGGGGAGCTGTTTTTT CASSEDAGELFF TRBV6-1 NA TRBJ2-2 NA
TGTGCCAGCAGACCAGGGGATCAGCCCCAGCATTTT CASRPGDQPQHF TRBV6-6 NA TRBJ1-5 many
TGTGCCACCGCCTCGGGGACGGGGAGCACAGATACGCAGTATTTT CATASGTGSTDTQYF TRBV24-1 NA TRBJ2-3 NA
TGTGCCAGCAGCTTAGTCGGGGAAACCGGGGAGCTGTTTTTT CASSLVGETGELFF TRBV7-9 NA TRBJ2-2 NA
TGTGCCAGCAGCCCCCAACAGGGTGACACTGAAGCTTTCTTT CASSPQQGDTEAFF TRBV7-2 NA TRBJ1-1 NA
TGCAGTGCTAGCCAATACAATGAGCAGTTCTTC CSASQYNEQFF TRBV20-1 NA TRBJ2-1 many
TGTGCCACCAGCGGAGACACCGCGAGCTCCTATAATTCACCCCTCCACTTT CATSGDTASSYNSPLHF TRBV15 NA TRBJ1-6 NA
TGCGCCAGCAGCTTGGACGTAAGATACAATGAGCAGTTCTTC CASSLDVRYNEQFF TRBV5-1 NA TRBJ2-1 NA
TGTGCCACCAGTGATTCGGGGGCTAGCGAATTCAATGAGCAGTTCTTC CATSDSGASEFNEQFF TRBV24-1 NA TRBJ2-1 NA
TGCAGTGCTAGTCGAGGGAATAGCAATCAGCCCCAGCATTTT CSASRGNSNQPQHF TRBV20-1 NA TRBJ1-5 NA
TGTGCCAGTAGTCTATGGACAGGGATCTCTGGAAACACCATATATTTT CASSLWTGISGNTIYF TRBV19 TRBD1 TRBJ1-3 many
TGTGCCACCAGTGTAGGGGTGATAGTTGAGCAGTACTTC CATSVGVIVEQYF TRBV24-1 NA TRBJ2-7 NA
TGTGCCAGCAGGGGTCCCGGGACAGGCTCCTACGAGCAGTACTTC CASRGPGTGSYEQYF TRBV11-2 TRBD1 TRBJ2-7 many
TGCAGTGCTAGTTCGCCTCTTAGCGGCTCCTACGAGCAGTACTTC CSASSPLSGSYEQYF TRBV20-1 NA TRBJ2-7 NA
TGCAGCGTGGGACAGAGCTCTGGGGCCAACGTCCTGACTTTC CSVGQSSGANVLTF TRBV29-1 TRBD1 TRBJ2-6 few
TGTGCCAGCAGCCGTATGACAGGGGGTTCACCCCTCCACTTT CASSRMTGGSPLHF TRBV7-9 TRBD1 TRBJ1-6 once
TGCAGCGTTGGGACTAGCGGGAGGGAGCAGTTCTTC CSVGTSGREQFF TRBV29-1 TRBD2 TRBJ2-1 many
TGTGCCAGCAGTGAATTTAGCGGGAGCACAGATACGCAGTATTTT CASSEFSGSTDTQYF TRBV5-4 TRBD2 TRBJ2-3 NA
TGCAGTGTTAGAGGCTTCGCGTCTAGCGGGGGGGTAGATACGCAGTATTTT CSVRGFASSGGVDTQYF TRBV20-1 TRBD2 TRBJ2-3 NA
TGTGCCAGCAGATATGCCGGGACAGTCAATGAGCAGTTCTTC CASRYAGTVNEQFF TRBV5-5 TRBD1 TRBJ2-1 NA
TGCAGCCGGGCTAGCGGGAGGGGATACGAGCAGTACTTC CSRASGRGYEQYF TRBV29-1 TRBD2 TRBJ2-7 NA
TGTGCCAGCAGTGAGTCAGGTGGGGAGACCCAGTACTTC CASSESGGETQYF TRBV12-3/TRBV12-4 NA TRBJ2-5 many
TGTGCCAGTAGTAAAGCGGAGGGAGGCTACACCTTC CASSKAEGGYTF TRBV19 NA TRBJ1-2 NA
TGCAGCGTTGAAGGCCGGTGGACTAACTATGGCTACACCTTC CSVEGRWTNYGYTF TRBV29-1 NA TRBJ1-2 many
TGTGCCAGCACCCCTGGCGGGATCTTTTACAATGAGCAGTTCTTC CASTPGGIFYNEQFF TRBV12-3/TRBV12-4 NA TRBJ2-1 many
TGTGCCAGCAGTTTAGGTGGGGGAGGGCCTAATACGCAGTATTTT CASSLGGGGPNTQYF TRBV12-3/TRBV12-4 TRBD2 TRBJ2-3 many
TGTGCCAGCAGTTTCCGCGGACAGGCGAGCTACGAGCAGTACTTC CASSFRGQASYEQYF TRBV12-3/TRBV12-4 TRBD1 TRBJ2-7 NA
TGTGCCAGCAGTTACTTCCGGGGAGGGTTTTGCTACGAGCAGTACTTC CASSYFRGGFCYEQYF TRBV6-7 TRBD2 TRBJ2-7 many
TGTGCCAGCAGCTTAGGAAGGACAGGAAAGACCCAGTACTTC CASSLGRTGKTQYF TRBV7-2 TRBD1 TRBJ2-5 once
TGTGCCACCCGACAGGGCGGAACCGGGGAGCTGTTTTTT CATRQGGTGELFF TRBV7-2 TRBD1 TRBJ2-2 NA
TGTGCCAGTAGTATACGGGAAGGGAACTATGGCTACACCTTC CASSIREGNYGYTF TRBV19 NA TRBJ1-2 NA
TGTGCCAGCAGGGGACAGCTGAATGAAAAACTGTTTTTT CASRGQLNEKLFF TRBV7-2 TRBD1 TRBJ1-4 once